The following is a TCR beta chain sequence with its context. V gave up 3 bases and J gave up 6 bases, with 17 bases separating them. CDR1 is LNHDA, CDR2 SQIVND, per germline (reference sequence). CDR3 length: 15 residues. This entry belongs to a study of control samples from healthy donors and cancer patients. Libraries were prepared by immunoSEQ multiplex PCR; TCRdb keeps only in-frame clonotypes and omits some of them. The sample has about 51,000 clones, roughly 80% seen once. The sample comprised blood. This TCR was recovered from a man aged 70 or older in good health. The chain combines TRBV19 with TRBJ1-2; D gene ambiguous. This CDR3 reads CASSIAPIGGNGYTF. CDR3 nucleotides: TGTGCCAGTAGTATCGCCCCGATCGGAGGGAATGGCTACACCTTC.